Following are 31 T cell receptor beta chains from one sample sequenced in a study of shared clonotypes between healthy human individuals. Clones were read by immunoSEQ multiplex PCR, and TCRdb kept only the in-frame ones, dropping some. The sample contains 950,000 to 1,300,000 clones, about 75% of which appear only once. Sequenced input: memory CD4+ T cells sorted from blood. Stated subset: CD45RA-negative fraction. The origin of the receptors is a man between 18 and 29 years old in good health.

The V call is TRBV29-1, the J call TRBJ1-2, with 7 bases identical to TRBD1. The CDR3 is 14 amino acids. J was trimmed by 5 bases and V by 7 bases; bases with no gene match: 13. CDR1 is SQVTM, CDR2 ANQGSEA, per germline. As DNA, the CDR3 is TGCAGCGCCCCGCTAGAGGGACAGCTATATGGCTACACCTTC. The encoded protein is CSAPLEGQLYGYTF.

The chain links TRBV4-1 to TRBJ2-4; 14 nucleotides agree with TRBD2. The CDR3 sequence is 15 residues long. V shed 5 bases and J 5 bases; nucleotides not matched to a gene: 2. The germline CDR1 and CDR2 sequences are MGHRA and YSYEKL. The DNA of the CDR3 is TGCGCCAGCAGCAAGGGACTAGCGGGGGAAAACATTCAGTACTTC. Translated, it gives CASSKGLAGENIQYF.

This clone was observed many times. Distinct nucleotide sequences in the sample also encode this CDR3. As DNA, the CDR3 is TGTGCCAGTAGTGCCGGACAGGGTCCCGGGGAGCTGTTTTTT. Protein product: CASSAGQGPGELFF. The chain uses TRBV19 and TRBJ2-2, with TRBD1 matching over 8 bases. Germline values: CDR1 LNHDA, CDR2 SQIVND (reference sequence). The CDR3 totals 14 residues. The junction had 5 bases not matched to a gene; V was cut back by 5 bases and J by 6 bases.

In its sample, this clone was seen once. The chain links TRBV7-2 to TRBJ2-2; D is possibly TRBD1 (5 bases). Trimming removed 5 bases from V and 2 bases from J, with 15 bases in between. The CDR3 sequence is 16 residues long. Germline values: CDR1 SGHTA, CDR2 FQGNSA. The CDR3 sequence: CASSLGHALNTGELFF. For the CDR3, the DNA is TGTGCCAGCAGCCTTGGACACGCACTTAACACCGGGGAGCTGTTTTTT.

The chain uses TRBV25-1 and TRBJ1-2, with a possible D match to TRBD1 (6 bases). Trimming removed 9 bases from V and 6 bases from J, with 14 bases in between. This CDR3 is built from 12 residues. Germline lookup yields CDR1 MGHDK and CDR2 SYGVNS. This chain's CDR3 is CASGLGGHGYTF. CDR3 nucleotide sequence: TGTGCCAGTGGCTTGGGGGGCCATGGCTACACCTTC.

The CDR3 DNA reads as TGTGCCAGCAGTCGGGACAGCTCCTATGGCTACACCTTC. Its translation: CASSRDSSYGYTF. The chain is built from TRBV6-5 and TRBJ1-2; 7 bases agree with TRBD1. Looked up from germline, CDR1 is MNHEY and CDR2 is SVGAGI. The CDR3 is made up of 13 amino acids. V was pared by 5 bases and J by 4 bases, with 4 bases of the junction left unmatched.

The CDR3 region is CASSYARGRGETQYF. Written as DNA, the CDR3 is TGTGCCAGCAGTTACGCCAGGGGGCGGGGAGAGACCCAGTACTTC. This chain connects TRBV6-5 to TRBJ2-5, with 8 bases that match TRBD1. V was clipped by 2 bases and J by 4 bases; unmatched bases: 6. Germline V lookup: CDR1 MNHEY, CDR2 SVGAGI. CDR3 length: 15 residues.

CDR3 sequence: CASSVDSGGDIQYF. The CDR3 DNA reads TGTGCCAGCAGCGTAGACTCAGGAGGGGACATTCAGTACTTC. The chain employs TRBV9 and TRBJ2-4, with D possibly TRBD2 on 6 matching bases. The CDR3 extends over 14 amino acids. In germline, CDR1 is SGDLS, CDR2 YYNGEE. Trimming removed 0 bases at V and 8 bases at J, with 12 bases between.

This rearrangement joins TRBV7-8 to TRBJ1-1; D uncertain. V was trimmed by 2 bases and J by 1 base, leaving 5 bases between them. The CDR3 runs 13 residues. The V gene's germline CDR1 is SGHVS and CDR2 FQNEAQ. The CDR3 protein is CASSLRTNTEAFF. CDR3 coding DNA: TGTGCCAGCAGCTTAAGGACGAACACTGAAGCTTTCTTT.

The chain uses TRBV6-5 and TRBJ1-6; the D gene is possibly TRBD1 (5 bases). Germline CDR1 MNHEY, CDR2 SVGAGI. Trimming took 6 bases from V and 6 from J, leaving 15 bases between them. CDR3 length equals 15 residues. Here the CDR3 reads CASRTHGGGNSPLHF. CDR3 bases: TGTGCCAGCAGGACACATGGGGGTGGTAATTCACCCCTCCACTTT.

Many counts were recorded for this clone. The J gene is TRBJ1-2, the V gene TRBV5-1; 8 nucleotides agree with TRBD1. After removal of 4 bases from V and 0 bases from J, the junction contained 5 bases not matched to a gene. The CDR3 sequence is 15 residues long. Germline V gene data show CDR1 as SGHRS and CDR2 as YFSETQ. This CDR3 reads CASSPTGEANYGYTF. In DNA form, the CDR3 reads TGCGCCAGCAGCCCGACAGGGGAAGCTAACTATGGCTACACCTTC.

The chain employs TRBV6-5 and TRBJ1-1, with D perhaps matching TRBD1 (6 bases). There are 15 residues in the CDR3. Germline V gives CDR1 MNHEY, CDR2 SVGAGI. The V end lost 0 bases, the J end lost 4 bases, and 12 bases lay between the germline ends. This CDR3 reads CASSYSNEGGTEAFF. The CDR3 DNA follows: TGTGCCAGCAGTTACTCGAATGAGGGGGGCACTGAAGCTTTCTTT.

The chain uses TRBV7-9 and TRBJ1-1; D is perhaps TRBD1 (6 bases). V gave up 2 bases and J gave up 1 base, with 8 bases separating them. CDR1 SEHNR and CDR2 FQNEAQ come from the germline V gene (reference sequence). This CDR3 contains 14 residues. CDR3 DNA: TGTGCCAGCAGCTTAAAAGGGGGGAACACTGAAGCTTTCTTT. Protein sequence: CASSLKGGNTEAFF. The full variable domain, its missing parts supplied by reference TRBV7-9 and TRBJ1-1, is DTGVSQNPRHKITKRGQNVTFRCDPISEHNRLYWYRQTLGQGPEFLTYFQNEAQLEKSRLLSDRFSAERPKGSFSTLEIQRTEQGDSAMYLCASSLKGGNTEAFFGQGTRLTVV.

This clone is a singleton in its sample. CDR3 sequence reads: CASSFRDTQTNEQFF. The CDR3 DNA reads TGTGCCAGCAGCTTCCGGGACACGCAGACCAATGAGCAGTTCTTC. The V and J genes are TRBV9 and TRBJ2-1; D perhaps matches TRBD1 (6 bases). CDR1 is SGDLS and CDR2 is YYNGEE in the germline V gene. The CDR3 has 15 amino acids. V lost 4 bases and J lost 6, with 17 bases in between. The variable domain in full, completed from reference TRBV9 and TRBJ2-1, reads DSGVTQTPKHLITATGQRVTLRCSPRSGDLSVYWYQQSLDQGLQFLIQYYNGEERAKGNILERFSAQQFPDLHSELNLSSLELGDSALYFCASSFRDTQTNEQFFGPGTRLTVL.

The chain is built from TRBV5-1 and TRBJ2-7, with D possibly being TRBD2 (5 bases). From germline, CDR1 is SGHRS and CDR2 YFSETQ. Trimming shortened V by 4 bases and J by 2 bases, and 16 bases separated the two germline ends. CDR3 size: 15 residues. The DNA for the CDR3 is TGCGCCAGCAGCGGGAGCGGTTTCGCACCCTACGAGCAGTACTTC. It codes for CASSGSGFAPYEQYF.

This chain connects TRBV4-1 to TRBJ1-5, with D uncertain. The V and J ends lost 4 bases and 3 bases respectively, with 10 bases between them. This CDR3 is 14 amino acids long. Germline assignment: CDR1 MGHRA and CDR2 YSYEKL. The CDR3 is CASSREYPNQPQHF. In DNA form, the CDR3 reads TGCGCCAGCAGCCGAGAATATCCCAATCAGCCCCAGCATTTT.

This clone was detected only a few times. Being one base from a much bigger clone, this may be a read error. The chain combines TRBV7-2 with TRBJ1-5; 8 bases align to TRBD1. Germline-derived CDR1 and CDR2 are SGHTA and FQGNSA. The trim removed 5 bases at V and 2 bases at J, leaving 2 bases unmatched. This CDR3 is built from 14 residues. CDR3: CASSPGQGNQPQHF. The CDR3 region has the DNA TGTGCCAGCAGCCCGGGACAGGGCAATCAGCCCCAGCATTTT.

This clone was counted once. Other nucleotide sequences in the sample specify the same CDR3. This chain connects TRBV2 to TRBJ2-5; D not resolved. The length of the CDR3 is 12 residues. The germline gives CDR1 SNHLY, CDR2 FYNNEI. V shed 1 base and J shed 5 bases, with 5 bases lying between them. The DNA for the CDR3 is TGTGCCAGCAGTGAAGGTCGGGAGACCCAGTACTTC. Residues: CASSEGRETQYF.

The chain joins TRBV6-5 to TRBJ2-1; 7 bases align to TRBD2. V was clipped by 2 bases and J by 5 bases; unmatched bases: 9. The germline V gene has CDR1 MNHEY and CDR2 SVGAGI. The CDR3 runs to 16 residues. CDR3 loop: CASSYGMSSGNNEQFF. The DNA of the CDR3 is TGTGCCAGCAGTTACGGGATGTCTAGCGGAAACAATGAGCAGTTCTTC.

The genes are TRBV18 and TRBJ1-4; TRBD1 matches 7 bases. From germline, CDR1 is KGHSH and CDR2 LQKENI. V dropped 5 bases and J dropped 8; count of bases not matched to a gene: 5. CDR3 length equals 13 residues. This CDR3 is CASSATGNEKLFF. In nucleotides, the CDR3 is TGTGCCAGCTCAGCGACAGGGAACGAAAAACTGTTTTTT.

The chain is built from TRBV2 and TRBJ1-2; 8 bases map to TRBD1. The V and J ends lost 7 bases and 5 bases, in that order; junction bases with no gene match: 6. Germline CDR1 is SNHLY and CDR2 is FYNNEI. The CDR3 runs to 13 residues. The CDR3 DNA is TGTGCCAGCAAGGACAGGGCCGCATATGGCTACACCTTC. Its protein product is CASKDRAAYGYTF.

This clone showed up just once. The chain has TRBV7-2 and TRBJ1-1, with D possibly being TRBD1 (5 bases). The V end lost 3 bases, the J end lost 4 bases, and 15 bases lay between the germline ends. The CDR3 spans 15 residues. The germline V gene encodes CDR1 SGHTA and CDR2 FQGNSA. CDR3 DNA sequence: TGTGCCAGCAGCTTTGCGGGGCTAGGAAGCACTGAAGCTTTCTTT. It is translated as CASSFAGLGSTEAFF. Variable domain in full (rest from reference TRBV7-2 and TRBJ1-1): GAGVSQSPSNKVTEKGKDVELRCDPISGHTALYWYRQSLGQGLEFLIYFQGNSAPDKSGLPSDRFSAERTGGSVSTLTIQRTQQEDSAVYLCASSFAGLGSTEAFFGQGTRLTVV.

This clone has a handful of counts. V is TRBV27 and J is TRBJ1-1; D unresolved. Germline V lookup: CDR1 MNHEY, CDR2 SMNVEV (reference sequence). This CDR3 contains 13 residues. Trimming took 10 bases from V and 7 from J, leaving 19 bases between them. CDR3 DNA: TGTGCCACCGTGGGAGACTTTATCGGTGAAGCTTTCTTT. The encoded protein is CATVGDFIGEAFF.

This chain joins TRBV5-1 and TRBJ1-2; D ambiguous. Per the germline V gene, CDR1 is SGHRS and CDR2 is YFSETQ. Trimming took off 0 bases at V and 7 bases at J, with 28 bases between the two ends. The CDR3 has 19 residues. This chain's CDR3 is CASSLGMVEGVARTGGYTF. The CDR3, as DNA: TGCGCCAGCAGCTTGGGGATGGTAGAGGGTGTCGCCAGAACTGGTGGCTACACCTTC.

This clone was detected only a few times. This chain joins TRBV13 and TRBJ2-1, with D perhaps TRBD1 (5 bases). The germline CDR1 and CDR2 sequences are PRHDT and FYEKMQ (reference sequence). CDR3 length: 16 residues. Trimming stripped 6 bases from V and 0 bases from J, with 15 bases between. CDR3 protein: CASRTQGPSSYNEQFF. The CDR3 region has the DNA TGTGCCAGCAGAACCCAGGGTCCCTCCTCCTACAATGAGCAGTTCTTC.

The genes are TRBV18 and TRBJ2-5, with D possibly TRBD2 on 5 matching bases. Looked up from germline, CDR1 is KGHSH and CDR2 is LQKENI. The CDR3 extends over 16 amino acids. V was shortened by 3 bases and J by 1 base, with 15 bases between the two germline ends. Written as DNA, the CDR3 is TGTGCCAGCTCACCCGCAGGTAGACGGGGCCAAGAGACCCAGTACTTC. This translates into CASSPAGRRGQETQYF.

This chain links TRBV11-2 with TRBJ2-1, with D unresolved. Germline V gene data show CDR1 as SGHAT and CDR2 as FQNNGV. This CDR3 has 12 residues. Trimming took off 1 base at V and 7 bases at J, with 5 bases between the two ends. CDR3 protein: CASSLGTNEQFF. The CDR3 region has the DNA TGTGCCAGCAGCTTAGGGACGAATGAGCAGTTCTTC.

The chain combines TRBV19 with TRBJ1-1; 10 bases match TRBD1. Germline V lookup: CDR1 LNHDA, CDR2 SQIVND (reference sequence). CDR3 length equals 17 residues. J was trimmed by 4 bases and V by 1 base; bases with no gene match: 9. CDR3 loop: CASSIVWDRGRSTEAFF. In nucleotides, the CDR3 is TGTGCCAGTAGTATAGTTTGGGACAGGGGTCGGAGCACTGAAGCTTTCTTT.

The V and J genes are TRBV10-2 and TRBJ2-3; D unresolved. V shed 8 bases and J shed 2 bases, with 11 bases lying between them. This CDR3 is 13 amino acids long. Germline CDR1 is WSHSY and CDR2 is SAAADI. CDR3 DNA sequence: TGCGCCAGCCTTAGTTCGATCACAGATACGCAGTATTTT. This gives the protein CASLSSITDTQYF.

The chain has TRBV5-6 and TRBJ2-5, with TRBD2 identical over 9 bases. V shed 4 bases and J 5 bases; nucleotides not matched to a gene: 9. The CDR3 extends over 15 amino acids. The germline gives CDR1 SGHDT, CDR2 YYEEEE. For the CDR3, the DNA is TGTGCCAGCAGCCGGAGGGCGGGAGGGCATGAGACCCAGTACTTC. This sequence encodes CASSRRAGGHETQYF. Using reference TRBV5-6 and TRBJ2-5 for the parts outside the CDR3, the full variable domain is DAGVTQSPTHLIKTRGQQVTLRCSPKSGHDTVSWYQQALGQGPQFIFQYYEEEERQRGNFPDRFSGHQFPNYSSELNVNALLLGDSALYLCASSRRAGGHETQYFGPGTRLLVL.

The CDR3: CASRAGQGAYNEQFF. Here the CDR3 DNA reads TGTGCCAGCAGGGCGGGACAGGGGGCGTACAATGAGCAGTTCTTC. The rearrangement uses TRBV7-9 and TRBJ2-1; 12 positions agree with TRBD1. Germline CDR1 is SEHNR and CDR2 is FQNEAQ (reference sequence). This CDR3 spans 15 amino acids. V was pared by 6 bases and J by 4 bases, with 4 bases of the junction left unmatched.